The rows below give T cell receptor beta chains drawn from one sample of a study of T cell responses to AZD1222 COVID-19 vaccine. Here immunoSEQ multiplex PCR was the method, and the copy in TCRdb shows in-frame clones only, minus some. The table has 130,000 to 150,000 clones, approximately 89% seen once; the top ten hold more than 13%. Sequenced here: peripheral blood, sampled on day 0 of AZD1222 vaccination. All receptors derive from an adult in good health. CDR3s include the opening cysteine and the closing phenylalanine or tryptophan. The D gene is left open where the match is weak. The size of a clone is reported for some rows only, either as once, few or many, or as a class for expanded clones.

j_call d_call v_call clone_size cdr3_length cdr3_aa cdr3_nt
TRBJ1-2 TRBD1 TRBV10-3 NA 13 CAISSGQAYGYTF TGTGCCATCAGTTCCGGACAGGCCTATGGCTACACCTTC
TRBJ1-6 NA TRBV5-3 NA 18 CARSPFPLSSSYNSPLHF TGTGCCAGAAGCCCCTTCCCCCTGTCGAGCTCCTATAATTCACCCCTCCACTTT
TRBJ2-7 TRBD2 TRBV19 NA 15 CASSKGLAGPYEQYF TGTGCCAGTAGTAAGGGACTAGCGGGGCCCTACGAGCAGTACTTC
TRBJ1-5 TRBD1 TRBV2 NA 13 CASSRDRSQPQHF TGTGCCAGCAGCCGGGACAGGAGTCAGCCCCAGCATTTT
TRBJ2-5 TRBD1 TRBV7-9 NA 14 CASGTDRGQETQYF TGTGCCAGCGGCACCGACAGGGGGCAAGAGACCCAGTACTTC
TRBJ1-5 NA TRBV12-5 NA 12 CASGSEGQPQHF TGTGCTAGTGGTTCAGAGGGGCAGCCCCAGCATTTT
TRBJ2-2 TRBD1 TRBV18 NA 17 CASSPPGQGVNTGELFF TGTGCCAGCTCACCTCCGGGACAGGGGGTGAACACCGGGGAGCTGTTTTTT
TRBJ1-2 NA TRBV18 NA 14 CASSPPSRMEGYTF TGTGCCAGCTCACCACCATCCCGGATGGAGGGCTACACCTTC
TRBJ2-1 NA TRBV21-1 NA 16 CASSKDKGRKGNEQFF TGTGCCAGCAGCAAAGATAAGGGGCGCAAAGGGAATGAGCAGTTCTTC
TRBJ2-5 NA TRBV6-5 NA 14 CASSYSTRVETQYF TGTGCCAGCAGTTACTCGACCAGGGTGGAGACCCAGTACTTC
TRBJ2-7 NA TRBV2 NA 15 CASKYGPEISYEQYF TGTGCCAGCAAGTACGGTCCGGAGATTTCCTACGAGCAGTACTTC
TRBJ2-2 NA TRBV29-1 NA 14 CSASDSYGTGELFF TGCAGCGCCTCGGACAGCTACGGCACCGGGGAGCTGTTTTTT
TRBJ2-1 NA TRBV6-5 NA 14 CASTLIMRGGSPFF TGTGCCAGCACCTTAATAATGAGGGGGGGGTCCCCGTTCTTC
TRBJ2-2 NA TRBV18 NA 15 CATSTRQPNTGELFF TGTGCCACCTCAACGAGGCAGCCGAACACCGGGGAGCTGTTTTTT
TRBJ2-2 TRBD2 TRBV5-1 NA 14 CASRLAGNTGELFF TGCGCCAGCCGACTAGCGGGGAACACCGGGGAGCTGTTTTTT
TRBJ1-5 NA TRBV5-6 NA 18 CASSPIGVQAYTDQPQHF TGTGCCAGCAGCCCCATTGGGGTCCAGGCTTACACAGATCAGCCCCAGCATTTT
TRBJ1-2 NA TRBV28 NA 13 CASSLGHYGGYTF TGTGCCAGCAGTTTAGGGCATTACGGGGGCTACACCTTC
TRBJ2-2 NA TRBV30 NA 14 CAWIVELNTGELFF TGTGCCTGGATTGTAGAACTGAACACCGGGGAGCTGTTTTTT
TRBJ1-6 NA TRBV9 NA 13 CASSVGGNSPLHF TGTGCCAGCAGCGTAGGAGGAAATTCACCCCTCCACTTT
TRBJ1-5 TRBD1 TRBV19 NA 13 CASTDRESQPQHF TGTGCCAGTACGGACAGGGAAAGTCAGCCCCAGCATTTT
TRBJ1-3 NA TRBV5-1 NA 15 CASSLQGSSGNTIYF TGCGCCAGCAGCCTTCAGGGGAGCTCTGGAAACACCATATATTTT
TRBJ1-4 TRBD1 TRBV19 NA 15 CASSSGQGSKEKLFF TGTGCCAGTAGTTCCGGACAGGGAAGTAAGGAAAAACTGTTTTTT
TRBJ1-4 NA TRBV18 NA 14 CASSPPGENEKLFF TGTGCCAGCTCACCCCCGGGGGAAAATGAAAAACTGTTTTTT
TRBJ1-4 NA TRBV9 NA 16 CASSVQGGLTNEKLFF TGTGCCAGCAGCGTACAGGGTGGTCTAACTAATGAAAAACTGTTTTTT
TRBJ2-7 NA TRBV7-2 NA 14 CASSPLAASYEQYF TGTGCCAGCAGCCCCTTAGCGGCCTCCTACGAGCAGTACTTC
TRBJ1-1 NA TRBV7-9 NA 11 CASSLLGEAFF TGTGCCAGCAGCCTCCTAGGTGAAGCTTTCTTT
TRBJ1-1 NA TRBV24-1 few 17 CATSDLVSSARNTEAFF TGTGCCACCAGTGATTTGGTTTCCAGCGCCAGAAACACTGAAGCTTTCTTT
TRBJ1-1 TRBD1 TRBV28 once 15 CASKRTGGPGTEAFF TGTGCCAGCAAACGGACAGGGGGGCCCGGGACTGAAGCTTTCTTT
TRBJ1-2 TRBD1 TRBV28 NA 13 CASSSGQEYGYTF TGTGCCAGCAGTTCGGGACAGGAATATGGCTACACCTTC
TRBJ1-2 TRBD1 TRBV7-9 NA 15 CASSLPPGQGAGYTF TGTGCCAGCAGCTTACCACCGGGACAGGGGGCGGGCTACACCTTC
TRBJ1-5 NA TRBV19 NA 13 CASQDSYNQPQHF TGTGCCAGCCAGGACAGCTACAATCAGCCCCAGCATTTT
TRBJ1-6 NA TRBV28 once 22 CASSSSSPWKEGSYSYNSPLHF TGTGCCAGCAGTTCCTCATCACCTTGGAAGGAGGGTTCATACTCCTATAATTCACCCCTCCACTTT
TRBJ2-1 TRBD1 TRBV6-4 NA 14 CASSVQGWIDEQFF TGTGCCAGCAGTGTACAGGGGTGGATCGATGAGCAGTTCTTC
TRBJ1-6 TRBD1 TRBV7-8 NA 14 CASSRGQDYSPLHF TGTGCCAGCAGCCGAGGACAGGATTATTCACCCCTCCACTTT
TRBJ2-3 NA TRBV9 NA 17 CASSAGGPALRSDTQYF TGTGCCAGCAGCGCAGGAGGGCCCGCCTTACGATCAGATACGCAGTATTTT
TRBJ1-1 TRBD1 TRBV28 NA 15 CASSLRQGVLTEAFF TGTGCCAGCAGTTTAAGACAGGGAGTCTTGACTGAAGCTTTCTTT
TRBJ1-3 NA TRBV7-9 NA 14 CASSPGGGGNTIYF TGTGCCAGCAGCCCCGGGGGGGGCGGAAACACCATATATTTT
TRBJ1-2 NA TRBV2 NA 12 CASSDRGRGYTF TGTGCCAGCAGTGACAGGGGACGTGGCTACACCTTC
TRBJ2-7 NA TRBV4-2 NA 14 CASSPLGSTYEQYF TGTGCCAGCAGCCCCCTCGGGTCGACCTACGAGCAGTACTTC
TRBJ2-1 TRBD1 TRBV18 NA 18 CASSSTPLDRALTDEQFF TGTGCCAGCTCATCCACTCCCTTAGACAGGGCCCTCACCGATGAGCAGTTCTTC
TRBJ2-3 TRBD2 TRBV7-2 NA 14 CASSLRGDVDTQYF TGTGCCAGCAGCTTACGGGGGGATGTAGATACGCAGTATTTT
TRBJ2-1 NA TRBV28 NA 11 CASRTGGEQFF TGTGCCAGCAGAACCGGAGGTGAGCAGTTCTTC
TRBJ2-5 NA TRBV10-3 NA 13 CAISEAGKETQYF TGTGCCATCAGTGAAGCCGGCAAAGAGACCCAGTACTTC
TRBJ1-2 TRBD1 TRBV7-3 NA 15 CASSPGTGFNYGYTF TGTGCCAGCAGCCCCGGGACAGGGTTCAACTATGGCTACACCTTC
TRBJ1-2 NA TRBV28 NA 14 CASSTQALPRGYTF TGTGCCAGCAGCACCCAGGCTCTTCCCCGTGGCTACACCTTC
TRBJ2-6 NA TRBV19 NA 16 CASSKDRFGGANVLTF TGTGCCAGTAGTAAAGACAGGTTTGGAGGGGCCAACGTCCTGACTTTC